This entry concerns a single T cell receptor beta chain. Antigen specificity is unknown. Following a roughly 11-day culture, CD4+ T cells were purified. On days 3 and 7, fresh IL-2 medium replaced half the medium. Trimming stripped 6 bases from V and 7 bases from J, with 15 bases between. There are 14 residues in the CDR3. The germline V gene has CDR1 SGHTA and CDR2 FQGNSA. The data belong to a study of vaccination effects on CD4 cells after COVID-19. Study summary: CD4+ T cells specific for antigen were expanded with viral peptide pools by the ViraFEST assay before sequencing. Wells each received under 2.5 million PBMC, cultured with 9 to 10 IU/ml IL-2 and about 10 ug/ml peptides.

Generated by immunoSEQ multiplex PCR, the TCRdb table keeps only in-frame clones and is missing some. The sample carries 50,000 to 60,000 clones, 70% to 80% recorded once. Broader study findings: Clones that were induced by infection or by vaccine showed marked contraction late after vaccination.

The chain couples TRBV7-2 to TRBJ1-4; a weak D match, TRBD1 (6 bases). The sample here was CD4+ T cells from PBMCs cultured without peptide, taken before COVID-19 vaccination. This receptor was obtained from a human donor who received a COVID-19 vaccine. CDR3: CASSSPGTLEKLFF. CDR3 nucleotides: TGTGCCAGCAGTTCTCCCGGGACACTTGAAAAACTGTTTTTT.